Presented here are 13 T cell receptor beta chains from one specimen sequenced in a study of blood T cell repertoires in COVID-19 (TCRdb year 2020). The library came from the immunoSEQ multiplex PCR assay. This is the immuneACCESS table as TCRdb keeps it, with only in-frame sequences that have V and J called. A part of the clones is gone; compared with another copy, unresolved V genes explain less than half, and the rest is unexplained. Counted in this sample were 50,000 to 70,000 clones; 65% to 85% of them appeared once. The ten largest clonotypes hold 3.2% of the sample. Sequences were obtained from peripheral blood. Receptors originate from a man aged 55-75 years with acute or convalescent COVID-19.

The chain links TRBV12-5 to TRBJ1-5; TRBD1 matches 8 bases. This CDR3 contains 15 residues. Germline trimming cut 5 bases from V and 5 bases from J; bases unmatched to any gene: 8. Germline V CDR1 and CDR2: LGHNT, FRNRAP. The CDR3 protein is CASGPGTGSHQPQHF. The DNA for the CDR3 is TGTGCTAGTGGTCCCGGGACAGGATCTCATCAGCCCCAGCATTTT.

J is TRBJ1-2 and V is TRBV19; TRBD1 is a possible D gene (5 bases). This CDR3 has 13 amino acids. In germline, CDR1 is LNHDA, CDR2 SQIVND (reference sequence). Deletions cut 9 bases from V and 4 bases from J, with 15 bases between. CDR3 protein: CASNPRGGYGYTF. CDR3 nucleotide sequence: TGTGCCAGCAACCCACGGGGGGGCTATGGCTACACCTTC.

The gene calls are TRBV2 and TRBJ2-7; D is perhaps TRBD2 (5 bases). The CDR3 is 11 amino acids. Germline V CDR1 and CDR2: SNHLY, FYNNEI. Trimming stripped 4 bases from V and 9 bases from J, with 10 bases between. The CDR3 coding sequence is TGTGCCAGCAGTGTTGAGGGCGGGCAGTACTTC. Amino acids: CASSVEGGQYF.

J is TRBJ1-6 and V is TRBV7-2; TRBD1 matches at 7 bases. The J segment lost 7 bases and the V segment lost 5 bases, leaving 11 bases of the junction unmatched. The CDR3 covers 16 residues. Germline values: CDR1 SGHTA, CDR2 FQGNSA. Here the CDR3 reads CASSPRTGGINSPLHF. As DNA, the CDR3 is TGTGCCAGCAGCCCTAGGACAGGAGGGATCAATTCACCCCTCCACTTT. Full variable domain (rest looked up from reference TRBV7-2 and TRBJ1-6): GAGVSQSPSNKVTEKGKDVELRCDPISGHTALYWYRQSLGQGLEFLIYFQGNSAPDKSGLPSDRFSAERTGGSVSTLTIQRTQQEDSAVYLCASSPRTGGINSPLHFGNGTRLTVT.

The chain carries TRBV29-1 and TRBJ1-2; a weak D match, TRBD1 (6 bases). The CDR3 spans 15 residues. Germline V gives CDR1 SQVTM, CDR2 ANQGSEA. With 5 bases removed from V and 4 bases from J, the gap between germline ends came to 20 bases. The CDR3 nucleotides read TGCAGCGTTCTAAACCCTGAGGGGGGGCCCTATGGCTACACCTTC. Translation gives CSVLNPEGGPYGYTF.

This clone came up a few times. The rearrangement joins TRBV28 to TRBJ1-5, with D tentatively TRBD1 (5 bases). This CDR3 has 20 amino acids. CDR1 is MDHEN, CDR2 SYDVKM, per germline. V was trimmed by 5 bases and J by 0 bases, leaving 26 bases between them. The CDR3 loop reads CASSPLGGFNKLYSNQPQHF. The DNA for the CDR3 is TGTGCCAGCAGTCCCTTGGGGGGTTTTAACAAGTTGTATAGCAATCAGCCCCAGCATTTT.

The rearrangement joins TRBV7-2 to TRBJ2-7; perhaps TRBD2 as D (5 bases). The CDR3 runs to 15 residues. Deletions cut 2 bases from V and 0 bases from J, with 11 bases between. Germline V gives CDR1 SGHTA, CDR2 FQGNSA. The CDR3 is CASSLIRESSYEQYF. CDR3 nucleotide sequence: TGTGCCAGCAGCTTAATCCGGGAAAGCTCCTACGAGCAGTACTTC. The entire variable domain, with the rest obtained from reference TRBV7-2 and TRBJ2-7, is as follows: GAGVSQSPSNKVTEKGKDVELRCDPISGHTALYWYRQSLGQGLEFLIYFQGNSAPDKSGLPSDRFSAERTGGSVSTLTIQRTQQEDSAVYLCASSLIRESSYEQYFGPGTRLTVT.

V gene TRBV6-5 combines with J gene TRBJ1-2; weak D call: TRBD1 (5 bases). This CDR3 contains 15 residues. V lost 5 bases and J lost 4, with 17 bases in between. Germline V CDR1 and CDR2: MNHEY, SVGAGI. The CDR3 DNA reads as TGTGCCAGCAGTCCGGGACTGAACCTATTCTATGGCTACACCTTC. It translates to CASSPGLNLFYGYTF.

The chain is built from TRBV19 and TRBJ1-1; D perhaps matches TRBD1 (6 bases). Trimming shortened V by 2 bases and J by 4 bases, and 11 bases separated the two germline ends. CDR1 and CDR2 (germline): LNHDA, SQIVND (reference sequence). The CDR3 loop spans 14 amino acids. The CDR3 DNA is TGTGCCAGTAGTATACAGGGGATCGGCACTGAAGCTTTCTTT. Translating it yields CASSIQGIGTEAFF.

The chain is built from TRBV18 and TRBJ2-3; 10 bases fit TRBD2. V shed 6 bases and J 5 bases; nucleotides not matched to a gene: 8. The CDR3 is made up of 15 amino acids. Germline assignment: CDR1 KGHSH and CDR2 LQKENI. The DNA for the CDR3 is TGTGCCAGCTCCTTTGCAGCGGGGGGGCAAGATACGCAGTATTTT. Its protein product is CASSFAAGGQDTQYF.

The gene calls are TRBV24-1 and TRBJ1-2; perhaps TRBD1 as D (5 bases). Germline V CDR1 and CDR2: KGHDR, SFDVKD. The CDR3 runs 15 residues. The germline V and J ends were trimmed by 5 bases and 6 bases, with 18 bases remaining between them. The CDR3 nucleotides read TGTGCCACCAGTGGCCCGTGGCAGGGAGGCCATGGCTACACCTTC. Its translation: CATSGPWQGGHGYTF.

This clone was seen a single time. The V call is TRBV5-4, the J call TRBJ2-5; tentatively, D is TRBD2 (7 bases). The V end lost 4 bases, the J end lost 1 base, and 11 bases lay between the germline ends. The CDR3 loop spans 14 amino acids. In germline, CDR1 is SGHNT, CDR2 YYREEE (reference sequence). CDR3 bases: TGTGCCAGCAGCAGCGGGACAAGCCAAGAGACCCAGTACTTC. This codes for CASSSGTSQETQYF.

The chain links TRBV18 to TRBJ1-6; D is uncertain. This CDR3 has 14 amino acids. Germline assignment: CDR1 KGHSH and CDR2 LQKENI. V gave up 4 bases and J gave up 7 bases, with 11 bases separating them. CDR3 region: CASSLGTGNSPLHF. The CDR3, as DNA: TGTGCCAGCTCACTTGGTACCGGGAATTCACCCCTCCACTTT.